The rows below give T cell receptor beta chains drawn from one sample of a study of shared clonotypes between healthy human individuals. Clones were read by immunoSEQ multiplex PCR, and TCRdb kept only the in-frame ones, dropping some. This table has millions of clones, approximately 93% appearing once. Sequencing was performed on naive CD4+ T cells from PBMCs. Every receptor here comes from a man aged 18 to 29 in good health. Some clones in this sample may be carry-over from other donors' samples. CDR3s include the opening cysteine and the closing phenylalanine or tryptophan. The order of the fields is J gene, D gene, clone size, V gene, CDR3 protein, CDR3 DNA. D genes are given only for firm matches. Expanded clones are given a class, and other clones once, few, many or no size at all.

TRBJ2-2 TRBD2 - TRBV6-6 CASSKREMNTGELFF TGTGCCAGCAGTAAGCGGGAAATGAACACCGGGGAGCTGTTTTTT
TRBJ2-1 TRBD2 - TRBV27 CASSFTGGRVEQFF TGTGCCAGCAGTTTTACGGGGGGGAGGGTTGAGCAGTTCTTC
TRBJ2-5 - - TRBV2 CASTTGLTQYF TGTGCCAGCACCACTGGACTAACCCAGTACTTC
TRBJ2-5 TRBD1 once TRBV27 CASRRDREETQYF TGTGCCAGCAGACGGGACAGAGAAGAGACCCAGTACTTC
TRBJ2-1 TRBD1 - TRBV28 CASKQDRGTYNEQFF TGTGCCAGCAAACAGGACAGGGGAACATACAATGAGCAGTTCTTC
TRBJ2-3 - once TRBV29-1 CSIKRTGGTDTQYF TGCAGCATAAAGAGAACTGGGGGCACAGATACGCAGTATTTT
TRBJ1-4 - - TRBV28 CASGVSGGWEKLFF TGTGCCAGCGGCGTCTCCGGGGGTTGGGAAAAACTGTTTTTT
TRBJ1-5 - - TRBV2 CASSEARQGNQPQHF TGTGCCAGCAGTGAAGCACGGCAGGGCAATCAGCCCCAGCATTTT
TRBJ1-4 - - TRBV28 CASSLDREKLFF TGTGCCAGCAGTTTAGACAGAGAAAAACTGTTTTTT
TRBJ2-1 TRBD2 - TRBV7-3 CASSPRTSGSYNEQFF TGTGCCAGCAGCCCTCGGACTAGCGGCTCCTACAATGAGCAGTTCTTC
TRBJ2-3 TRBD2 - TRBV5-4 CASSPTSGSTDTQYF TGTGCCAGCAGCCCCACTAGCGGGAGCACAGATACGCAGTATTTT
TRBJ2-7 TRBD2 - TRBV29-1 CSVLGGTSGVSYEQYF TGCAGCGTCCTAGGGGGGACTAGCGGGGTCTCCTACGAGCAGTACTTC
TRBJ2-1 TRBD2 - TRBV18 CASSPKLAGVIYNEQFF TGTGCCAGCTCACCTAAACTAGCGGGAGTCATCTACAATGAGCAGTTCTTC
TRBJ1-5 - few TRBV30 CAWSPGPYQPQHF TGTGCCTGGAGTCCGGGTCCCTATCAGCCCCAGCATTTT
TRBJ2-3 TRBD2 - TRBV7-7 CASSLLAGGEDTQYF TGTGCCAGCTCCCTTCTAGCGGGAGGGGAAGATACGCAGTATTTT
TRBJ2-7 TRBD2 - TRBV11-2 CASSRTGTSGNAYEQYF TGTGCCAGCAGCCGCACCGGGACTAGCGGTAATGCCTACGAGCAGTACTTC
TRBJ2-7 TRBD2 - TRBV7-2 CASSLDVTSFSYEQYF TGTGCCAGCAGCTTAGACGTGACTAGCTTTTCCTACGAGCAGTACTTC
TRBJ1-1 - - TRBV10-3 CAISERLLGITNTEAFF TGTGCCATCAGTGAGCGGCTTCTGGGGATCACGAACACTGAAGCTTTCTTT
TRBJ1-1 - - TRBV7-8 CASSLARHTEAFF TGTGCCAGCAGCTTGGCTAGACACACTGAAGCTTTCTTT
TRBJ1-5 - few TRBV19 CASSIGQLNQPQHF TGTGCCAGTAGTATAGGGCAGCTCAATCAGCCCCAGCATTTT
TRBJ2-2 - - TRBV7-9 CASSLARPGTGELFF TGTGCCAGCAGCTTAGCGAGGCCGGGCACCGGGGAGCTGTTTTTT
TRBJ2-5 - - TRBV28 CASADSEETQYF TGTGCCAGCGCGGACAGCGAAGAGACCCAGTACTTC
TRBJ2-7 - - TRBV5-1 CASSSSLTGPHSYEQYF TGCGCCAGCAGCTCATCCCTGACAGGACCTCACTCCTACGAGCAGTACTTC
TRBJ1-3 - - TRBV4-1 CASSQIGTGDTIYF TGCGCCAGCAGCCAAATTGGGACGGGGGACACCATATATTTT
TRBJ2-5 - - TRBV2 CASSGGRQQETQYF TGTGCCAGCAGTGGGGGGAGGCAACAAGAGACCCAGTACTTC
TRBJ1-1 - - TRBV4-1 CASSLRRVDRSNTEAFF TGCGCCAGCAGCCTAAGGAGGGTTGACAGGAGTAACACTGAAGCTTTCTTT
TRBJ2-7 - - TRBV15 CATSRAPEEPKRYF TGTGCCACCAGCAGGGCTCCTGAGGAGCCCAAGAGGTACTTC
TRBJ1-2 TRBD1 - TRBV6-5 CASTKDRGNYGYTF TGTGCCAGCACAAAGGACAGGGGGAACTATGGCTACACCTTC
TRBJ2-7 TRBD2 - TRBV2 CASCPAGGRGEQYF TGTGCCAGCTGCCCAGCGGGAGGGCGGGGGGAGCAGTACTTC
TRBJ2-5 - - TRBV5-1 CASSRPDGGETQYF TGCGCCAGCAGCCGCCCGGACGGCGGAGAGACCCAGTACTTC
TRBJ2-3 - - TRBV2 CASSEGRYTQYF TGTGCCAGCAGTGAAGGGAGGTATACGCAGTATTTT
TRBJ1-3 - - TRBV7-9 CASSLRGRSSGNTIYF TGTGCCAGCAGCCTTAGGGGACGATCGTCTGGAAACACCATATATTTT
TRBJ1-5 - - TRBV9 CASSLLGGNQPQHF TGTGCCAGCAGTCTATTGGGGGGAAATCAGCCCCAGCATTTT
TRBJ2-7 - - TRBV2 CASTGWRSGEQYF TGTGCCAGCACAGGGTGGAGGAGCGGCGAGCAGTACTTC
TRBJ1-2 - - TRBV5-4 CASSLVGGGGYTF TGTGCCAGCAGCTTGGTGGGGGGCGGTGGCTACACCTTC
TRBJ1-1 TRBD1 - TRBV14 CASSRITGARGFYAEAFF TGTGCCAGCAGCCGAATAACAGGGGCGAGGGGTTTTTACGCTGAAGCTTTCTTT
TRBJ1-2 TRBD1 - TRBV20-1 CSASSRGSYTF TGCAGTGCATCGTCCAGGGGGAGCTACACCTTC
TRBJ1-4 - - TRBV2 CASSEGPRNEKLFF TGTGCCAGCAGTGAAGGTCCACGGAATGAAAAACTGTTTTTT
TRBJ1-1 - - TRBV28 CASSSQGRPNTEAFF TGTGCCAGCAGTTCTCAGGGACGCCCGAACACTGAAGCTTTCTTT
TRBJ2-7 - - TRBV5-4 CASSPDLWTYEQYF TGTGCCAGCAGCCCCGATCTATGGACCTACGAGCAGTACTTC
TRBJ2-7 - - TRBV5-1 CASSPVGGGEYEQYF TGCGCCAGCAGCCCGGTTGGGGGTGGGGAATACGAGCAGTACTTC
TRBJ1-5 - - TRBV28 CASSLQYQPQHF TGTGCCAGCAGCCTCCAATATCAGCCCCAGCATTTT
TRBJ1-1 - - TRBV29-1 CSVERGNTEAFF TGCAGCGTTGAAAGGGGGAACACTGAAGCTTTCTTT
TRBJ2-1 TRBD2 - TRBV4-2 CASSLSGGTYNEQFF TGTGCCAGCAGCCTTAGCGGGGGGACCTACAATGAGCAGTTCTTC
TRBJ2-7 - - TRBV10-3 CAIRSTGDEQYF TGTGCCATCAGGAGCACAGGAGACGAGCAGTACTTC
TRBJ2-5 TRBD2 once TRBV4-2 CASSHPPPGLAEIQETQYF TGTGCCAGCAGCCACCCCCCACCGGGACTAGCAGAAATACAAGAGACCCAGTACTTC
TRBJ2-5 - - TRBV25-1 CASSEYPLGETQYF TGTGCCAGCAGTGAATATCCCCTAGGAGAGACCCAGTACTTC
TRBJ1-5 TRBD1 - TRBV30 CAWSSGTVSNQPQHF TGTGCCTGGAGTAGCGGGACAGTTTCCAATCAGCCCCAGCATTTT
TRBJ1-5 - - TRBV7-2 CASSLSVIQPQHF TGTGCCAGCAGCTTATCGGTAATTCAGCCCCAGCATTTT
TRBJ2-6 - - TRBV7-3 CASSVGQPLNTGANVLTF TGTGCCAGCAGCGTCGGACAGCCTTTGAACACTGGGGCCAACGTCCTGACTTTC
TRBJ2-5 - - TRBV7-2 CASSLAGAVQETQYF TGTGCCAGCAGCTTAGCGGGGGCGGTCCAAGAGACCCAGTACTTC
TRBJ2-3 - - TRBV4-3 CASSQDPFTDTQYF TGCGCCAGCAGCCAAGACCCCTTCACAGATACGCAGTATTTT
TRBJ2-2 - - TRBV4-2 CASSPSVGGARGGNYTGELFF TGTGCCAGCAGCCCCTCCGTAGGGGGGGCCAGGGGCGGGAACTACACCGGGGAGCTGTTTTTT
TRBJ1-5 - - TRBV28 CASSSQFTQPQHF TGTGCCAGCAGTTCCCAGTTTACTCAGCCCCAGCATTTT
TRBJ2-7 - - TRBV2 CASGRTGVLREQYF TGTGCCAGCGGGCGGACCGGGGTCCTAAGGGAGCAGTACTTC
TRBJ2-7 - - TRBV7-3 CASSLNGFPDGEQYF TGTGCCAGCAGCTTAAACGGTTTCCCCGACGGGGAGCAGTACTTC
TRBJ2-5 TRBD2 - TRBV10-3 CAISERGLAGAETQYF TGTGCCATCAGTGAGAGGGGACTAGCGGGAGCAGAGACCCAGTACTTC